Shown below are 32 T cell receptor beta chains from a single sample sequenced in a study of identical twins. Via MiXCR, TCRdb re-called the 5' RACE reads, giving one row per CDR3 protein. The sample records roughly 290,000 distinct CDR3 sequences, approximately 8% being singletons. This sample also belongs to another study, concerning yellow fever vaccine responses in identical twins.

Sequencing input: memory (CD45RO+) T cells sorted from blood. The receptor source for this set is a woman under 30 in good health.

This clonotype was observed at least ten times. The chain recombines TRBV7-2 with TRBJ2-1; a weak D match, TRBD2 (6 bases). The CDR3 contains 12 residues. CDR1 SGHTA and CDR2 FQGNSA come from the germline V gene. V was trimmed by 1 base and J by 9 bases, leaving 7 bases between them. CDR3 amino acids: CASSLEGGEQFF. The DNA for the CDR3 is TGTGCCAGCAGCTTAGAGGGAGGTGAGCAGTTCTTC.

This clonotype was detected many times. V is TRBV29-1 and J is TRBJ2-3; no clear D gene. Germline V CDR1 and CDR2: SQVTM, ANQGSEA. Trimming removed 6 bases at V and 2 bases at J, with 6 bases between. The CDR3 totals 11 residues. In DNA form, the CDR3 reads TGCAGCGTCCTAAACACAGATACGCAGTATTTT. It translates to CSVLNTDTQYF.

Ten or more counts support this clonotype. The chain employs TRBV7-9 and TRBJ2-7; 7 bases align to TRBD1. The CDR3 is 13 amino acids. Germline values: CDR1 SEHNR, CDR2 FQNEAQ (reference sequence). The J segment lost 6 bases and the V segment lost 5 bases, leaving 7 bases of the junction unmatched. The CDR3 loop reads CASSTGTAPEQYV. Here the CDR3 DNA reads TGTGCCAGCAGCACTGGGACAGCCCCCGAGCAGTACGTC.

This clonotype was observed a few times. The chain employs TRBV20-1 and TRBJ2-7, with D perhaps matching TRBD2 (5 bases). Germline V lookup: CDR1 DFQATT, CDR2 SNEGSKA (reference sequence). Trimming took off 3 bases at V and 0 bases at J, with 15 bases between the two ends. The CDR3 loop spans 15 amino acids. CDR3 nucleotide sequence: TGCAGTGCTAGGCCCTTAGCGACTCTCTCCTACGAGCAGTACTTC. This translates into CSARPLATLSYEQYF.

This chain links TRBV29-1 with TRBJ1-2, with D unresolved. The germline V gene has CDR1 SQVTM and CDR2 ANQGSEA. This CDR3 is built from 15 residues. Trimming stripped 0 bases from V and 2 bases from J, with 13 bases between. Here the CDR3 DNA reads TGCAGCGTTGAAGATAGGGCAGCAAGCAACTATGGCTACACCTTC. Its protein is CSVEDRAASNYGYTF.

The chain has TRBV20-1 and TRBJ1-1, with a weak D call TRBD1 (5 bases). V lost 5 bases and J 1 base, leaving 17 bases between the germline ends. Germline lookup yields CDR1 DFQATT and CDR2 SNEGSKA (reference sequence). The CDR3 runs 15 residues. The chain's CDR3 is CSAEGPGLKNTEAFF. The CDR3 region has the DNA TGCAGTGCTGAAGGGCCGGGACTCAAGAACACTGAAGCTTTCTTT.

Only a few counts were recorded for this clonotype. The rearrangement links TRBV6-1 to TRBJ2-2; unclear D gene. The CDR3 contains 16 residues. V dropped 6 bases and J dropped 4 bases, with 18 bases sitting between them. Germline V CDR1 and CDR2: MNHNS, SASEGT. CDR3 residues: CASRPREGFSTGELFF. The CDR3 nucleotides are TGTGCCAGCAGACCAAGGGAAGGGTTCAGCACCGGGGAGCTGTTTTTT.

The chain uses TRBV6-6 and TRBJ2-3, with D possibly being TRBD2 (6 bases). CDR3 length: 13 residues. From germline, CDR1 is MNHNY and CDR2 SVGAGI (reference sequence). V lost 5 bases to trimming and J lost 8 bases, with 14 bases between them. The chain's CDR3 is CASSVETRGTQYF. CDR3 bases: TGTGCCAGCAGTGTCGAGACGCGGGGTACGCAGTATTTT.

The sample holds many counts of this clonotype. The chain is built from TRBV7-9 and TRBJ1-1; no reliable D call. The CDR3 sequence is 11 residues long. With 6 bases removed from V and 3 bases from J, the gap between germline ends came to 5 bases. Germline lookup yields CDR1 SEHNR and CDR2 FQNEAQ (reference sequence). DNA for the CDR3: TGTGCCAGCAGTACTTACACTGAAGCTTTCTTT. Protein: CASSTYTEAFF.

Here the CDR3 reads CASRPGTGNYGYTF. The CDR3, as DNA: TGTGCCAGCAGACCGGGGACGGGGAACTATGGCTACACCTTC. The chain uses TRBV28 and TRBJ1-2, with a possible D match to TRBD1 (5 bases). The CDR3 runs to 14 residues. V dropped 6 bases and J dropped 2 bases, with 13 bases sitting between them. Germline assignment: CDR1 MDHEN and CDR2 SYDVKM.

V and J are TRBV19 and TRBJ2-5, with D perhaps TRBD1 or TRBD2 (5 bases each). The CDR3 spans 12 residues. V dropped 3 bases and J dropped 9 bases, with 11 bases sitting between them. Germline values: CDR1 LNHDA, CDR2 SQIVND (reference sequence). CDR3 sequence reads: CASSMGLGAQYF. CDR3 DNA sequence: TGTGCCAGTAGTATGGGGTTGGGGGCCCAGTACTTC.

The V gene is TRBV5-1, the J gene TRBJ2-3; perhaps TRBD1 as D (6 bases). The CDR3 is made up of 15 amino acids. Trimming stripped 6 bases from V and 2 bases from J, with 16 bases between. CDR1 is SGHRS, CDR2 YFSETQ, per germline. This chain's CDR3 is CASKDQTGYTDTQYF. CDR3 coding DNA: TGCGCCAGCAAGGACCAGACAGGATACACAGATACGCAGTATTTT.

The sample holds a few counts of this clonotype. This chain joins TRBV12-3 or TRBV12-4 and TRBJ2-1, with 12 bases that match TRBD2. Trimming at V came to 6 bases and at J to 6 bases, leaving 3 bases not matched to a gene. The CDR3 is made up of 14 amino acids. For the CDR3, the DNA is TGTGCCAGCAGGGCTAGCGGGAGGGGCAATGAGCAGTTCTTC. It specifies CASRASGRGNEQFF.

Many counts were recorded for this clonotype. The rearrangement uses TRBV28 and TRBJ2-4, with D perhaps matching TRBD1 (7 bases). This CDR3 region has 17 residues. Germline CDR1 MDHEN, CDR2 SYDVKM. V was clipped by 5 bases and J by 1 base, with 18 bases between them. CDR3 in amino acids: CASSTAGQLIAKNIQYF. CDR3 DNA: TGTGCCAGCAGTACCGCGGGACAGTTGATTGCCAAAAACATTCAGTACTTC.

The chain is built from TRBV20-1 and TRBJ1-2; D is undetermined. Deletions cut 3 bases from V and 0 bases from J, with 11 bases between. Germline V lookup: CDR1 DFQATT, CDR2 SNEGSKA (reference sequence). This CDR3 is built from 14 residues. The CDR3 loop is CSASSFRTNYGYTF. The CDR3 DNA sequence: TGCAGTGCTAGTTCATTTAGAACTAACTATGGCTACACCTTC.

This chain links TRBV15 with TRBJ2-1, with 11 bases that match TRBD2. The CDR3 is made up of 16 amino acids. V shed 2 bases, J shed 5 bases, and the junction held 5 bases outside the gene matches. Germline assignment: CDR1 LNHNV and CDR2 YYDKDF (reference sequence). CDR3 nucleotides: TGTGCCACCAGCAGAATGGGACTAGCGGCGGACAATGAGCAGTTCTTC. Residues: CATSRMGLAADNEQFF.

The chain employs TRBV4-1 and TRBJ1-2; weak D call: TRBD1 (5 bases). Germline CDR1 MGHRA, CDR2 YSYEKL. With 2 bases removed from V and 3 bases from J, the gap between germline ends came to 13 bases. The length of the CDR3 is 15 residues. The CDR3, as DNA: TGCGCCAGCAGCCAACGAGGGGCCCGGGACTATGGCTACACCTTC. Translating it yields CASSQRGARDYGYTF.

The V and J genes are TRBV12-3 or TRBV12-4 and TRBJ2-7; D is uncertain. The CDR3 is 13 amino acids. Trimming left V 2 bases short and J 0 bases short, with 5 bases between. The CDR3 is CASSLFISYEQYF. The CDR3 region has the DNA TGTGCCAGCAGTTTATTTATCTCCTACGAGCAGTACTTC.

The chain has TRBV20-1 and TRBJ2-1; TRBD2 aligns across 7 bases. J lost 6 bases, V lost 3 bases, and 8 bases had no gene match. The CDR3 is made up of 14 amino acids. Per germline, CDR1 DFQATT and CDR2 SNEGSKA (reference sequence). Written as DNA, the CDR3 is TGCAGTGCTAGTTCTGCGGGAGAGGGCAATGAGCAGTTCTTC. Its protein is CSASSAGEGNEQFF.

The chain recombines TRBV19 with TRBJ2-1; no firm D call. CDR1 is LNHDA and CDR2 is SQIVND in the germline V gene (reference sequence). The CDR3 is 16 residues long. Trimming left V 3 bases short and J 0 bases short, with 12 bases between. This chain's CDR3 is CASSILAGSSYNEQFF. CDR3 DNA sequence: TGTGCCAGTAGTATTCTCGCCGGGTCCTCCTACAATGAGCAGTTCTTC.

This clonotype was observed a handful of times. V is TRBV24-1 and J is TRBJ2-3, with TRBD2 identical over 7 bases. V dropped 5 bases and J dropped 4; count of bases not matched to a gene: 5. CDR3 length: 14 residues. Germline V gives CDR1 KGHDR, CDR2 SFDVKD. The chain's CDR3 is CATSAWGGADTQYF. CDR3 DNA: TGTGCCACCAGTGCATGGGGAGGGGCAGATACGCAGTATTTT.

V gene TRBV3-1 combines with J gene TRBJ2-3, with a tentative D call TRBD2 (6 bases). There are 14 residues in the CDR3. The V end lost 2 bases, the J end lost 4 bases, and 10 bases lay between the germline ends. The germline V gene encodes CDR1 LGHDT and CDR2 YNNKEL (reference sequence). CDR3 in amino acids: CASSQSPSADTQYF. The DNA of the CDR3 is TGTGCCAGCAGCCAAAGTCCTAGCGCAGATACGCAGTATTTT.

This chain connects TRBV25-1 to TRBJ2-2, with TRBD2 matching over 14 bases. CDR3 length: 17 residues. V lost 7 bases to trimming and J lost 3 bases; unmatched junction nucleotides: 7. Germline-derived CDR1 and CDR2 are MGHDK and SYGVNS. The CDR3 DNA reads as TGTGCCAGCAAGGGGACTAGCGGGAGAACGGACACCGGGGAGCTGTTTTTT. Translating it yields CASKGTSGRTDTGELFF.

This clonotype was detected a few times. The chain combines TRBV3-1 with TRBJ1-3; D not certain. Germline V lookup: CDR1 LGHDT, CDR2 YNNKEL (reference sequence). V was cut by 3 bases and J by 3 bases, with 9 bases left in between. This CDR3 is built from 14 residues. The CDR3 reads CASSHEGFGNTIYF. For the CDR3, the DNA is TGTGCCAGCAGCCATGAAGGGTTTGGAAACACCATATATTTT.

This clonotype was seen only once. This chain's CDR3 is CASSSSSYYNSPLHF. CDR3 bases: TGTGCCAGCAGTTCCTCCAGTTACTATAATTCACCCCTCCACTTT. The chain uses TRBV12-3 or TRBV12-4 and TRBJ1-6; D unresolved. The CDR3 consists of 15 residues. With 4 bases removed from V and 3 bases from J, the gap between germline ends came to 10 bases.

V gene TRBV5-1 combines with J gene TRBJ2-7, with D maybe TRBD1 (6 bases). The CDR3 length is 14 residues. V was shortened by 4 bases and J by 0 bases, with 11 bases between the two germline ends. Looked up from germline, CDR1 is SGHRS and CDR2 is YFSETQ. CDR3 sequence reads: CASSARQASYEQYF. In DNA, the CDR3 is TGCGCCAGCAGCGCCCGACAGGCCTCCTACGAGCAGTACTTC. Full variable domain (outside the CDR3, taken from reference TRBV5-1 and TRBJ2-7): KAGVTQTPRYLIKTRGQQVTLSCSPISGHRSVSWYQQTPGQGLQFLFEYFSETQRNKGNFPGRFSGRQFSNSRSEMNVSTLELGDSALYLCASSARQASYEQYFGPGTRLTVT.

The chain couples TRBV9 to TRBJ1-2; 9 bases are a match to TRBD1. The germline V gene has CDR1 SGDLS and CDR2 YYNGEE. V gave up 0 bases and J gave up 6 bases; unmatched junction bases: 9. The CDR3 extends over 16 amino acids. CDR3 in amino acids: CASSVDPGQGGNGYTF. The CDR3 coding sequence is TGTGCCAGCAGCGTAGACCCGGGACAGGGTGGAAATGGCTACACCTTC.

CDR3 sequence reads: CASSSQGGNQKLFF. For the CDR3, the DNA is TGTGCCAGCAGTTCCCAGGGGGGAAATCAAAAACTGTTTTTT. V usage is TRBV7-9 and J usage is TRBJ1-4; TRBD1 matches 7 bases. The trim removed 6 bases at V and 9 bases at J, leaving 10 bases unmatched. The CDR3 has 14 residues. CDR1 and CDR2 (germline): SEHNR, FQNEAQ (reference sequence).

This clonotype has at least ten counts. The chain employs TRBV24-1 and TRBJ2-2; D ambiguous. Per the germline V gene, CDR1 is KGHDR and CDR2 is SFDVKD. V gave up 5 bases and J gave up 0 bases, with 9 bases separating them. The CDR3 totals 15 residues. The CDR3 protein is CATSVGSANTGELFF. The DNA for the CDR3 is TGTGCCACCAGTGTAGGCAGCGCGAACACCGGGGAGCTGTTTTTT.

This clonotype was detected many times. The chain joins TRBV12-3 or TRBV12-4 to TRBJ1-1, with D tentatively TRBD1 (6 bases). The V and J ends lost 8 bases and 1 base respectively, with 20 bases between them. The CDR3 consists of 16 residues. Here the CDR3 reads CASRHPHTGTNTEAFF. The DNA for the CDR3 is TGTGCCAGCCGCCACCCCCACACAGGGACGAACACTGAAGCTTTCTTT.

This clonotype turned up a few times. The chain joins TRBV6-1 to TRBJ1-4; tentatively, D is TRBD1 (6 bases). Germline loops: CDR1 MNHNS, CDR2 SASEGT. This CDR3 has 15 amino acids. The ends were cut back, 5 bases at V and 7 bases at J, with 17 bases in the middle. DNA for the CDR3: TGTGCCAGCAGTACCTCACAGGGTGGGAGTGAAAAACTGTTTTTT. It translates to CASSTSQGGSEKLFF.

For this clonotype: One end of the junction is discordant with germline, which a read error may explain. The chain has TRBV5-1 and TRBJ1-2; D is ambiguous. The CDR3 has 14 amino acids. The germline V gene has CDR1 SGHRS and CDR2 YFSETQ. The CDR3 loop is CASSLEDPNYGYTF. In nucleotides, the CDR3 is TGCGCCAGCAGCTTGGAGGACCCTAATTATGGCTACACCTTC.